The subject of this entry is one TCR beta chain. As yet, its antigen is unknown. These data originate in a study of Ad26.COV2.S vaccination and SARS-CoV-2 variants. Deletions cut 1 base from V and 4 bases from J, with 12 bases between. This CDR3 spans 14 amino acids. The germline V gene encodes CDR1 SGHRS and CDR2 YFSETQ. General study results and limits: It is possible that the TCR breadth and depth analyses underestimated the total T cell responses.

TCRdb's copy holds only in-frame clones and misses some; the assay was immunoSEQ multiplex PCR. This table has about 180,000 clones, approximately 90% appearing once. The material sequenced was peripheral blood, taken after recovery from COVID-19. This receptor was obtained from a human donor who had recovered from COVID-19. The genes are TRBV5-1 and TRBJ2-7; the D gene is possibly TRBD2 (5 bases). Written as DNA, the CDR3 is TGCGCCAGCAGCTTGACGGGAAAGATATACGAGCAGTACTTC. Residues: CASSLTGKIYEQYF.